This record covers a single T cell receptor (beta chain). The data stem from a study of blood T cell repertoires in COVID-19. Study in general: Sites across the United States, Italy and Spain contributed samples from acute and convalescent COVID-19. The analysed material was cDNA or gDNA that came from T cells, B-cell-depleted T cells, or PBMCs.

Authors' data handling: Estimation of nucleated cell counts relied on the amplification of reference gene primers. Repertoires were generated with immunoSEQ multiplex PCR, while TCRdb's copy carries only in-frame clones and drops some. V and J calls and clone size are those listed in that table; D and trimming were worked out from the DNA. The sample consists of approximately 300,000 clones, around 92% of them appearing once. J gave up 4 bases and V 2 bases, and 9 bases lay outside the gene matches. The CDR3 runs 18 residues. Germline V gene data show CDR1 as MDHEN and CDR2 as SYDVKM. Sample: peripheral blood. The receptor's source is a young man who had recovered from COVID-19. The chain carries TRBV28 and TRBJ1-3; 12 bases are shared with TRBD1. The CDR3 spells CASSLGGTGGAGGNTIYF. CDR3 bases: TGTGCCAGCAGTTTAGGCGGGACAGGGGGCGCGGGAGGAAACACCATATATTTT.